Below are 16 T cell receptor beta chains sequenced from a single sample in a study of vaccination and CD4 T cells after COVID-19. No antigens are known for them. Treatment of the sample: approximately nine-day PBMC culture with coronavirus spike peptide pools or control peptides (ViraFEST assay). Sequenced with the Oncomine TCR Beta short-read assay was DNA taken from cultured CD4+ T cells. TCRdb independently ran MiXCR on the PCR reads; one entry per CDR3 protein. The data show about 15,000 distinct CDR3 sequences, about 73% seen once. The sequenced sample consisted of CD4+ T cells from blood, cultured in vitro. The origin of the receptors is a human donor who had recovered from COVID-19.

This rearrangement joins TRBV7-9 to TRBJ1-4; TRBD1 might be the D (5 bases). The CDR3 is made up of 14 amino acids. Trimming left V 4 bases short and J 6 bases short, with 12 bases between. The germline CDR1 and CDR2 sequences are SEHNR and FQNEAQ (reference sequence). CDR3 DNA: TGTGCCAGCAGCTCTAAAGGAGGGGATGAAAAACTGTTTTTT. Translating gives CASSSKGGDEKLFF.

The genes are TRBV15 and TRBJ2-6; D not resolved. V was pared by 5 bases and J by 0 bases, with 5 bases between. Germline values: CDR1 LNHNV, CDR2 YYDKDF (reference sequence). This CDR3 region has 14 residues. In DNA, the CDR3 is TGTGCCACCAGCCTACACTCTGGGGCCAACGTCCTGACTTTC. Translated, it gives CATSLHSGANVLTF.

Only a few counts were recorded for this clonotype. This chain links TRBV10-3 with TRBJ2-1; possibly TRBD1 or TRBD2 for D (5 bases each). Germline CDR1 reads ENHRY; CDR2 reads SYGVKD. V dropped 6 bases and J dropped 8 bases, with 23 bases sitting between them. The CDR3 sequence is 16 residues long. CDR3 sequence: CAIRGVLGPRRDEQFF. The DNA of the CDR3 is TGTGCCATCAGGGGGGTATTGGGTCCCAGGCGGGATGAGCAGTTCTTC.

J is TRBJ2-3 and V is TRBV6-2 or TRBV6-3; no clear D gene. The CDR3 sequence is 13 residues long. Trimming took 5 bases from V and 6 from J, leaving 12 bases between them. Per germline, CDR1 MNHEY and CDR2 SVGEGT. CDR3 sequence: CASSLTLLDTQYF. DNA for the CDR3: TGTGCCAGCAGTCTGACACTTTTGGATACGCAGTATTTT.

This chain connects TRBV30 to TRBJ1-6; no firm D call. In germline, CDR1 is GTSNPN, CDR2 SVGIG (reference sequence). V shed 3 bases and J shed 6 bases, with 6 bases lying between them. This CDR3 comprises 12 residues. The CDR3 nucleotides are TGTGCCTGGAGGGACCTTAATTCACCCCTCCACTTT. It translates to CAWRDLNSPLHF.

The chain uses TRBV20-1 and TRBJ2-3, with 8 bases lining up with TRBD2. Germline loops: CDR1 DFQATT, CDR2 SNEGSKA (reference sequence). V lost 4 bases and J lost 0; bases outside the gene matches: 12. CDR3 length: 17 residues. The CDR3 loop reads CSANMGGSGTSTDTQYF. CDR3 DNA sequence: TGCAGTGCTAACATGGGGGGTAGCGGGACTAGCACAGATACGCAGTATTTT.

The chain is built from TRBV7-2 and TRBJ2-7, with D perhaps matching TRBD2 (5 bases). The CDR3 spans 14 residues. V was clipped by 5 bases and J by 7 bases, with 18 bases between them. Germline V gene lookup returns CDR1 SGHTA and CDR2 FQGNSA. The CDR3 loop reads CASSAGRTGMEQYF. CDR3 nucleotides: TGTGCCAGCAGCGCCGGACGGACGGGAATGGAGCAGTACTTC.

The sample holds one count of this clonotype. This sequence joins TRBV6-1 and TRBJ2-7; 9 bases are a match to TRBD2. The CDR3 consists of 14 residues. Germline V gene lookup returns CDR1 MNHNS and CDR2 SASEGT. Trimming took 5 bases from V and 9 from J; bases not matched to a gene: 11. The CDR3 here is CASSRRGGLNGQYF. The CDR3 nucleotides read TGTGCCAGCAGTCGGCGGGGGGGACTTAACGGGCAGTACTTC.

This clonotype is large within its sample. This chain links TRBV27 with TRBJ2-4; TRBD2 matches 10 bases. V lost 6 bases and J lost 6; bases outside the gene matches: 5. From germline, CDR1 is MNHEY and CDR2 SMNVEV (reference sequence). The CDR3 is 14 residues long. The CDR3 region is CASRLGLAANIQYF. CDR3 coding DNA: TGTGCCAGCAGACTCGGACTAGCGGCAAACATTCAGTACTTC.

DNA of the CDR3: TGTGCCAGCAGCGCCCCCGGGTGGAGGGGGCAAAATTCACCCCTCCACTTT. Translating gives CASSAPGWRGQNSPLHF. The chain combines TRBV7-9 with TRBJ1-6; 7 bases match TRBD1. V trimming: 5 bases; J trimming: 7 bases; junction bases outside the gene matches: 14. The CDR3 length is 17 residues. CDR1 is SEHNR and CDR2 is FQNEAQ in the germline V gene (reference sequence).

V gene TRBV29-1 combines with J gene TRBJ1-2; D may be TRBD1 (6 bases). V lost 4 bases to trimming and J lost 13 bases, with 37 bases between them. This CDR3 spans 18 amino acids. From germline, CDR1 is SQVTM and CDR2 ANQGSEA. Written as DNA, the CDR3 is TGCAGCGTTGGGGCCCACACAGGGAGGGGGGACCCTCATCCGAGTCTCACCTTC. It specifies CSVGAHTGRGDPHPSLTF.

CDR3 residues: CASSITTVINQPQHF. The CDR3 nucleotides read TGTGCCAGTAGTATAACGACAGTCATTAATCAGCCCCAGCATTTT. The chain carries TRBV19 and TRBJ1-5; a possible D gene is TRBD1 (5 bases). V lost 2 bases and J 4 bases, leaving 12 bases between the germline ends. This CDR3 spans 15 amino acids. Germline lookup yields CDR1 LNHDA and CDR2 SQIVND (reference sequence). The complete variable domain, with remaining parts taken from reference TRBV19 and TRBJ1-5, reads DGGITQSPKYLFRKEGQNVTLSCEQNLNHDAMYWYRQDPGQGLRLIYYSQIVNDFQKGDIAEGYSVSREKKESFPLTVTSAQKNPTAFYLCASSITTVINQPQHFGDGTRLSIL.

This chain connects TRBV27 to TRBJ1-1; D unclear. The germline V and J ends were trimmed by 6 bases and 1 base, with 12 bases remaining between them. The CDR3 extends over 14 amino acids. The germline CDR1 and CDR2 sequences are MNHEY and SMNVEV (reference sequence). Here the CDR3 DNA reads TGTGCCAGCAGCCGACGTCCGGCGAACACTGAAGCTTTCTTT. It is translated as CASSRRPANTEAFF.

The chain carries TRBV12-3 or TRBV12-4 and TRBJ1-1; D is possibly TRBD1 (5 bases). The CDR3 runs 13 residues. V gave up 5 bases and J gave up 5 bases, with 12 bases separating them. The CDR3 DNA reads as TGTGCCAGCAGTGGGGACCTGGGGACTGAAGCTTTCTTT. This translates into CASSGDLGTEAFF.

The chain is built from TRBV5-1 and TRBJ2-7; TRBD1 or TRBD2 may be the D gene (6 bases each). The V and J ends lost 0 bases and 5 bases respectively, with 18 bases between them. Germline V gives CDR1 SGHRS, CDR2 YFSETQ. This CDR3 has 16 amino acids. The CDR3 here is CASSLDGGRRMDEQYF. As DNA, the CDR3 is TGCGCCAGCAGCTTGGATGGGGGGCGCCGTATGGACGAGCAGTACTTC.

This clonotype came up a few times. This likely comes from a read error, as the CDR3 has no conserved phenylalanine or tryptophan at its end. The DNA is left out, because the CDR3 cannot be placed on it with certainty; the CDR3 is given as TCRdb lists it. CDR3 sequence: CASSYRGTRPQMN. The genes are TRBV6-2 or TRBV6-3 and TRBJ2-1; TRBD2 is taken as the D call from the table, unchecked against the DNA. The germline CDR1 and CDR2 sequences are MNHEY and SVGEGT. The CDR3 comprises 13 residues, both ends counted.